This TCR beta chain was retrieved from a study of blood T cell repertoires in COVID-19. Overall study: Acute and convalescent COVID-19 samples came from the United States, Italy and Spain.

CDR3 length equals 15 residues. Looked up from germline, CDR1 is MNHEY and CDR2 is SVGAGI. The V gene end was trimmed by 8 bases and the J gene end by 4 bases; junction bases not matched to a gene: 10. Per the original methods: The authors estimated nucleated cell counts from reference gene primer amplification. This table comes from immunoSEQ multiplex PCR, and its TCRdb copy is limited to in-frame clones, with some not included. V and J calls and clone size are given by that table; D and trimming were obtained from the DNA. This sample yields over 75,000 clones, of which around 81% are seen a single time; less than 20% belongs to the top ten.

Sequenced sample: peripheral blood. The chain links TRBV6-5 to TRBJ1-2, with TRBD1 matching 10 bases. This receptor was taken from a human donor in a cohort sampled during active COVID-19. DNA for the CDR3: TGTGCCAGCGCGGGGGCCCGGACAGGGGGCTATGGCTACACCTTC. Translating it yields CASAGARTGGYGYTF.